These T cell receptor beta chains were read from a single sample in a study of OX40 agonist ivuxolimab in advanced cancers. Profiling relied on immunoSEQ multiplex PCR, and the TCRdb table lists in-frame clones only, not all of them. The sample lists 80,000 to 100,000 clones; approximately 94% were seen once. This specimen consisted of CD4+ or CD8+ T cells sorted from blood, obtained in a trial of the OX40 agonist ivuxolimab. All receptors derive from an adult with an advanced solid tumor such as melanoma, head and neck, liver or kidney cancer. Each CDR3 is given with its conserved first and last residue. The order of the fields is clone size, V gene, D gene, J gene, CDR3 DNA, CDR3 protein. The D gene is left open where the match is weak. Clone size is given for some rows only: seen once, a few or many times, or a class if the clone is expanded.

clone size: -; V gene: TRBV29-1; D gene: -; J gene: TRBJ1-5; CDR3 DNA: TGCAGCGTTCGAGAGTCCTATAGCAATCAGCCCCAGCATTTT; CDR3 protein: CSVRESYSNQPQHF
clone size: few; V gene: TRBV19; D gene: -; J gene: TRBJ1-2; CDR3 DNA: TGTGCCAGTAGTATCGGGGGGGCCCTCACTAACTATGGCTACACCTTC; CDR3 protein: CASSIGGALTNYGYTF
clone size: -; V gene: TRBV27; D gene: -; J gene: TRBJ2-3; CDR3 DNA: TGTGCCAGCAGTCCCGACGTACGCACAGATACGCAGTATTTT; CDR3 protein: CASSPDVRTDTQYF
clone size: -; V gene: TRBV4-3; D gene: -; J gene: TRBJ2-1; CDR3 DNA: TGCGCCAGCAGCCCCGGGACCGAATCCTACAATGAGCAGTTCTTC; CDR3 protein: CASSPGTESYNEQFF
clone size: -; V gene: TRBV6-5; D gene: -; J gene: TRBJ2-3; CDR3 DNA: TGTGCCAGCAGTTTAGCGGCTAGCACAGATACGCAGTATTTT; CDR3 protein: CASSLAASTDTQYF
clone size: -; V gene: TRBV19; D gene: -; J gene: TRBJ1-4; CDR3 DNA: TGTGCCAGTAGGGCAACTGCAACTAATGAAAAACTGTTTTTT; CDR3 protein: CASRATATNEKLFF
clone size: -; V gene: TRBV2; D gene: -; J gene: TRBJ1-4; CDR3 DNA: TGTGCCAGCATCCGACAGAGGGATGAAAAACTGTTTTTT; CDR3 protein: CASIRQRDEKLFF
clone size: -; V gene: TRBV18; D gene: TRBD1; J gene: TRBJ1-4; CDR3 DNA: TGTGCCAGCTCACCAGGGACAGGGGGTGAAAAACTGTTTTTT; CDR3 protein: CASSPGTGGEKLFF
clone size: -; V gene: TRBV5-4; D gene: TRBD2; J gene: TRBJ2-5; CDR3 DNA: TGTGCCAGCAGACCCGGGACTAGCGGGGGGGCAGTAGAGACCCAGTACTTC; CDR3 protein: CASRPGTSGGAVETQYF
clone size: -; V gene: TRBV2; D gene: -; J gene: TRBJ2-7; CDR3 DNA: TGTGCCAGCAGTGAGTCAGTGGTTGGGGAGCAGTACTTC; CDR3 protein: CASSESVVGEQYF
clone size: -; V gene: TRBV10-1; D gene: TRBD2; J gene: TRBJ2-3; CDR3 DNA: TGCGCCAGCAGTGAACCGGGACTAGCGCCAGATACGCAGTATTTT; CDR3 protein: CASSEPGLAPDTQYF
clone size: -; V gene: TRBV5-1; D gene: -; J gene: TRBJ1-1; CDR3 DNA: TGCGCCAGCAGCTTAGACGCAGGAATGAACACTGAAGCTTTCTTT; CDR3 protein: CASSLDAGMNTEAFF
clone size: -; V gene: TRBV9; D gene: -; J gene: TRBJ1-1; CDR3 DNA: TGTGCCAGCAGCTCCTCCTCAGGGCATACTGAAGCTTTCTTT; CDR3 protein: CASSSSSGHTEAFF
clone size: -; V gene: TRBV21-1; D gene: -; J gene: TRBJ2-3; CDR3 DNA: TGTGCCAGCAGCATCGGGACAGGTCTACCAGATACGCAGTATTTT; CDR3 protein: CASSIGTGLPDTQYF
clone size: -; V gene: TRBV5-1; D gene: -; J gene: TRBJ1-1; CDR3 DNA: TGCGCCAGCAGCTCGTACGGGGGTAGGAACACTGAAGCTTTCTTT; CDR3 protein: CASSSYGGRNTEAFF
clone size: -; V gene: TRBV11-2; D gene: -; J gene: TRBJ1-1; CDR3 DNA: TGTGCCAGCAGCTTAGAAAGTTGGCAACCTGAAGCTTTCTTT; CDR3 protein: CASSLESWQPEAFF
clone size: -; V gene: TRBV7-9; D gene: -; J gene: TRBJ2-7; CDR3 DNA: TGTGCCAGCACCCGAGGGGGAGAGCAGTACTTC; CDR3 protein: CASTRGGEQYF
clone size: -; V gene: TRBV5-1; D gene: TRBD1; J gene: TRBJ2-7; CDR3 DNA: TGCGCCAGCAGCCTGGGGACAGGGGCTAACACGGGCTCCTACGAGCAGTACTTC; CDR3 protein: CASSLGTGANTGSYEQYF
clone size: -; V gene: TRBV5-1; D gene: TRBD1; J gene: TRBJ2-7; CDR3 DNA: TGCGCCAGCAGCCTCGACAGGGCCTACGAGCAGTACTTC; CDR3 protein: CASSLDRAYEQYF
clone size: -; V gene: TRBV5-1; D gene: -; J gene: TRBJ2-3; CDR3 DNA: TGCGCCAGCAGCTTAGGGTACACAGATACGCAGTATTTT; CDR3 protein: CASSLGYTDTQYF
clone size: -; V gene: TRBV5-1; D gene: -; J gene: TRBJ1-3; CDR3 DNA: TGCGCCAGCGCCTCGCAGGCCTCGGGAAACACCATATATTTT; CDR3 protein: CASASQASGNTIYF
clone size: once; V gene: TRBV19; D gene: -; J gene: TRBJ2-5; CDR3 DNA: TGTGCCAGTAGTATTGCAGGGTTGGAGACCCAGTACTTC; CDR3 protein: CASSIAGLETQYF
clone size: -; V gene: TRBV6-1; D gene: -; J gene: TRBJ1-3; CDR3 DNA: TGTGCCAGCAGTATGAGGGCCCTCGGAAACACCATATATTTT; CDR3 protein: CASSMRALGNTIYF
clone size: -; V gene: TRBV9; D gene: -; J gene: TRBJ1-1; CDR3 DNA: TGTGCCAGCAGCTCCAATATGAACACTGAAGCTTTCTTT; CDR3 protein: CASSSNMNTEAFF
clone size: -; V gene: TRBV19; D gene: TRBD1; J gene: TRBJ1-3; CDR3 DNA: TGTGCCAGTAGTATACAGGGGGCCGCTGGAAACACCATATATTTT; CDR3 protein: CASSIQGAAGNTIYF
clone size: -; V gene: TRBV5-1; D gene: -; J gene: TRBJ1-5; CDR3 DNA: TGCGCCAGCAGCACAGACATCAATCAGCCCCAGCATTTT; CDR3 protein: CASSTDINQPQHF
clone size: -; V gene: TRBV7-2; D gene: -; J gene: TRBJ2-1; CDR3 DNA: TGTGCCAGCAGCTCAGAGCCCTCCGTACGAGAGCAGTTCTTC; CDR3 protein: CASSSEPSVREQFF
clone size: -; V gene: TRBV6-6; D gene: TRBD1; J gene: TRBJ1-5; CDR3 DNA: TGTGCCAGCAGTTACTCGCGGACAGGGGATCAGCCCCAGCATTTT; CDR3 protein: CASSYSRTGDQPQHF
clone size: -; V gene: TRBV5-4; D gene: -; J gene: TRBJ2-5; CDR3 DNA: TGTGCCAGCAGCTCACCCCCCCGGGGTCAAGAGACCCAGTACTTC; CDR3 protein: CASSSPPRGQETQYF
clone size: -; V gene: TRBV13; D gene: TRBD2; J gene: TRBJ2-1; CDR3 DNA: TGTGCCAGCAGCCAACTAGCGGGAAGGAACAATGAGCAGTTCTTC; CDR3 protein: CASSQLAGRNNEQFF
clone size: -; V gene: TRBV18; D gene: -; J gene: TRBJ2-3; CDR3 DNA: TGTGCCAGCTCACGGGGTTCAGATACGCAGTATTTT; CDR3 protein: CASSRGSDTQYF
clone size: -; V gene: TRBV7-2; D gene: TRBD2; J gene: TRBJ2-1; CDR3 DNA: TGTGCCAGCAGCGTTAGCGGGACCCGCGACAATGAGCAGTTCTTC; CDR3 protein: CASSVSGTRDNEQFF
clone size: -; V gene: TRBV18; D gene: -; J gene: TRBJ2-1; CDR3 DNA: TGTGCCAGCTCACCGGAGGAGGCACTGTTCTTC; CDR3 protein: CASSPEEALFF
clone size: -; V gene: TRBV28; D gene: -; J gene: TRBJ2-1; CDR3 DNA: TGTGCCAGCCTTACCACCCGCCTGGGGAATGAGCAGTTCTTC; CDR3 protein: CASLTTRLGNEQFF
clone size: -; V gene: TRBV5-1; D gene: TRBD2; J gene: TRBJ2-1; CDR3 DNA: TGCGCCAGCAGCTTCCCTACTAGCGGGGGTGATGAGCAGTTCTTC; CDR3 protein: CASSFPTSGGDEQFF
clone size: -; V gene: TRBV27; D gene: -; J gene: TRBJ1-2; CDR3 DNA: TGTGCCAGCAGTTTACGCCCGGGGGACACCATTACATTC; CDR3 protein: CASSLRPGDTITF
clone size: once; V gene: TRBV6-1; D gene: -; J gene: TRBJ1-3; CDR3 DNA: TGTGCCAGCAATTTCGGACAATCTGGAAACACCATATATTTT; CDR3 protein: CASNFGQSGNTIYF
clone size: -; V gene: TRBV19; D gene: TRBD1; J gene: TRBJ2-7; CDR3 DNA: TGTGCCAGTAGTAAGGGACCGGGGACAGACTTATCCTACGAGCAGTACTTC; CDR3 protein: CASSKGPGTDLSYEQYF
clone size: -; V gene: TRBV7-2; D gene: TRBD2; J gene: TRBJ2-1; CDR3 DNA: TGTGCCAGCAGCCCCTCCCCACTAGCGGGAGGGGCGGGTGAGCAGTTCTTC; CDR3 protein: CASSPSPLAGGAGEQFF
clone size: -; V gene: TRBV9; D gene: TRBD2; J gene: TRBJ2-7; CDR3 DNA: TGTGCCAGCAGCCTGACTAGCGGCGGCCCCTACGAGCAGTACTTC; CDR3 protein: CASSLTSGGPYEQYF
clone size: -; V gene: TRBV15; D gene: TRBD1; J gene: TRBJ1-5; CDR3 DNA: TGTGCCACCAGCAGAGATCTAGGGGGCCTTCAGCCCCAGCATTTT; CDR3 protein: CATSRDLGGLQPQHF
clone size: -; V gene: TRBV27; D gene: TRBD2; J gene: TRBJ2-7; CDR3 DNA: TGTGCCAGCAGTTTAAAGGTAGCGGGAGTCGAGCAGTACTTC; CDR3 protein: CASSLKVAGVEQYF
clone size: -; V gene: TRBV7-9; D gene: -; J gene: TRBJ2-7; CDR3 DNA: TGTGCCAGCAGCTTTTTGGCTCCTTCCTACGAGCAGTACTTC; CDR3 protein: CASSFLAPSYEQYF
clone size: -; V gene: TRBV7-9; D gene: -; J gene: TRBJ1-2; CDR3 DNA: TGTGCCAGCAGCCGGGACATCGTGGGCTACACCTTC; CDR3 protein: CASSRDIVGYTF
clone size: -; V gene: TRBV9; D gene: -; J gene: TRBJ2-3; CDR3 DNA: TGTGCCAGCACAGCACACACAGATACGCAGTATTTT; CDR3 protein: CASTAHTDTQYF
clone size: -; V gene: TRBV7-2; D gene: -; J gene: TRBJ2-4; CDR3 DNA: TGTGCCAGCAGCTTATCGCCGGGATCGGCCATTCAGTACTTC; CDR3 protein: CASSLSPGSAIQYF
clone size: -; V gene: TRBV5-1; D gene: TRBD2; J gene: TRBJ2-3; CDR3 DNA: TGCGCCAGCAGCATAAGGACTAGCGAAGATACGCAGTATTTT; CDR3 protein: CASSIRTSEDTQYF
clone size: few; V gene: TRBV9; D gene: TRBD1; J gene: TRBJ1-1; CDR3 DNA: TGTGCCAGCAGCGAGGGACAGTCGACTGAAGCTTTCTTT; CDR3 protein: CASSEGQSTEAFF
clone size: few; V gene: TRBV7-9; D gene: -; J gene: TRBJ1-1; CDR3 DNA: TGTGCCAGCAGCGCCCACCACAGGGTAACTTTCTTT; CDR3 protein: CASSAHHRVTFF
clone size: -; V gene: TRBV27; D gene: TRBD1; J gene: TRBJ2-1; CDR3 DNA: TGTGCCAGCAGCCTTCGGGACAGGGGAGTAGATGAGCAGTTCTTC; CDR3 protein: CASSLRDRGVDEQFF
clone size: once; V gene: TRBV18; D gene: -; J gene: TRBJ1-1; CDR3 DNA: TGTGCCAGCTCACCAGTGGTAGGGTTAGATACTGAAGCTTTCTTT; CDR3 protein: CASSPVVGLDTEAFF
clone size: -; V gene: TRBV5-8; D gene: TRBD1; J gene: TRBJ1-1; CDR3 DNA: TGTGCCAGCAGCAGGGACAGCTCGAACACTGAAGCTTTCTTT; CDR3 protein: CASSRDSSNTEAFF
clone size: -; V gene: TRBV9; D gene: -; J gene: TRBJ2-5; CDR3 DNA: TGTGCCAGCAGCGTAGTCCCCGTGGGGGAGACCCAGTACTTC; CDR3 protein: CASSVVPVGETQYF
clone size: -; V gene: TRBV5-1; D gene: TRBD2; J gene: TRBJ2-7; CDR3 DNA: TGCGCCAGCAGCTCCGGGACTAGCGGGGGGTCCTACGAGCAGTACTTC; CDR3 protein: CASSSGTSGGSYEQYF